This is a list of T cell receptor beta chains from one sample in a study of shared clonotypes between healthy human individuals. Profiled with immunoSEQ multiplex PCR; TCRdb holds only in-frame clones, not every one. The repertoire holds approximately 1,500,000 clones, with under 99% as singletons. The sequenced sample was naive CD4+ T cells sorted from blood. All receptors come from a young man in good health. The CDR3 runs from the conserved cysteine through the conserved F or W. The order of the fields is V gene, D gene, clone size, J gene, CDR3 protein, CDR3 DNA. The D gene is left open where the match is weak. Size tells how often a clone was seen (once, few, many) or the class of an expanded clone, and some rows leave it out.

V gene: TRBV19
D gene: NA
clone size: NA
J gene: TRBJ2-1
CDR3 protein: CASSTPLGPKRIYNEQFF
CDR3 DNA: TGTGCCAGTAGTACCCCCCTTGGACCGAAAAGGATCTACAATGAGCAGTTCTTC

V gene: TRBV28
D gene: NA
clone size: NA
J gene: TRBJ2-5
CDR3 protein: CASSPGGEETQYF
CDR3 DNA: TGTGCCAGCAGTCCCGGGGGTGAAGAGACCCAGTACTTC

V gene: TRBV10-2
D gene: NA
clone size: NA
J gene: TRBJ2-7
CDR3 protein: CASGGISYEQYF
CDR3 DNA: TGCGCCAGCGGGGGGATCTCCTACGAGCAGTACTTC

V gene: TRBV5-6
D gene: TRBD1
clone size: NA
J gene: TRBJ2-5
CDR3 protein: CASSAFPTGLQETQYF
CDR3 DNA: TGTGCCAGCAGCGCTTTCCCGACAGGGCTCCAAGAGACCCAGTACTTC

V gene: TRBV19
D gene: NA
clone size: NA
J gene: TRBJ1-5
CDR3 protein: CASSILTNRESNQPQHF
CDR3 DNA: TGTGCCAGTAGTATCCTCACGAACAGGGAGAGCAATCAGCCCCAGCATTTT

V gene: TRBV5-1
D gene: NA
clone size: NA
J gene: TRBJ2-7
CDR3 protein: CASSQGRSGLDYEQYF
CDR3 DNA: TGCGCCAGCAGCCAGGGTCGCTCGGGACTTGACTACGAGCAGTACTTC

V gene: TRBV10-1
D gene: TRBD2
clone size: NA
J gene: TRBJ2-1
CDR3 protein: CASSEGLAGNNEQFF
CDR3 DNA: TGCGCCAGCAGTGAGGGGCTAGCGGGGAACAATGAGCAGTTCTTC

V gene: TRBV5-5
D gene: TRBD2
clone size: NA
J gene: TRBJ2-1
CDR3 protein: CASSRTSGSSYNEQFF
CDR3 DNA: TGTGCCAGCAGTCGGACTAGCGGGAGTTCCTACAATGAGCAGTTCTTC

V gene: TRBV5-6
D gene: NA
clone size: NA
J gene: TRBJ2-7
CDR3 protein: CASSLFGRSVYEQYF
CDR3 DNA: TGTGCCAGCAGCTTGTTCGGCCGCTCCGTCTACGAGCAGTACTTC

V gene: TRBV2
D gene: TRBD1
clone size: NA
J gene: TRBJ2-2
CDR3 protein: CASIPRQGNTGELFF
CDR3 DNA: TGTGCCAGCATACCGAGACAGGGGAACACCGGGGAGCTGTTTTTT

V gene: TRBV7-6
D gene: NA
clone size: once
J gene: TRBJ2-6
CDR3 protein: CASSVTRGGRNSGANVLTF
CDR3 DNA: TGTGCCAGCAGCGTTACAAGGGGGGGGCGCAACTCTGGGGCCAACGTCCTGACTTTC

V gene: TRBV7-6
D gene: TRBD2
clone size: NA
J gene: TRBJ2-7
CDR3 protein: CASSLAVPSGPAYEQYF
CDR3 DNA: TGTGCCAGCAGCTTAGCGGTCCCTAGCGGGCCGGCCTACGAGCAGTACTTC

V gene: TRBV9
D gene: NA
clone size: NA
J gene: TRBJ2-3
CDR3 protein: CASSVAGDTDTQYF
CDR3 DNA: TGTGCCAGCAGCGTAGCGGGAGACACAGATACGCAGTATTTT

V gene: TRBV10-3
D gene: TRBD2
clone size: NA
J gene: TRBJ2-3
CDR3 protein: CAISESILAGSTDTQYF
CDR3 DNA: TGTGCCATCAGTGAGTCAATACTAGCGGGGAGCACAGATACGCAGTATTTT

V gene: TRBV7-3
D gene: NA
clone size: NA
J gene: TRBJ2-7
CDR3 protein: CASSEGPSSYEQYF
CDR3 DNA: TGTGCCAGCAGCGAGGGGCCTTCCTCCTACGAGCAGTACTTC

V gene: TRBV10-3
D gene: NA
clone size: NA
J gene: TRBJ2-3
CDR3 protein: CAISGGQNTDTQYF
CDR3 DNA: TGTGCCATCAGTGGGGGGCAGAACACAGATACGCAGTATTTT

V gene: TRBV5-6
D gene: TRBD2
clone size: NA
J gene: TRBJ2-1
CDR3 protein: CASSTLTSGWSYNEQFF
CDR3 DNA: TGTGCCAGCAGCACCCTAACTAGCGGGTGGTCCTACAATGAGCAGTTCTTC

V gene: TRBV28
D gene: TRBD1
clone size: NA
J gene: TRBJ1-2
CDR3 protein: CASTLIGRGLGYGYTF
CDR3 DNA: TGTGCCAGCACCCTTATTGGAAGGGGGCTAGGCTATGGCTACACCTTC

V gene: TRBV5-4
D gene: NA
clone size: NA
J gene: TRBJ2-2
CDR3 protein: CASNKWDTGELFF
CDR3 DNA: TGTGCCAGCAACAAGTGGGACACCGGGGAGCTGTTTTTT

V gene: TRBV28
D gene: TRBD1
clone size: NA
J gene: TRBJ1-5
CDR3 protein: CASRGTVLPQHF
CDR3 DNA: TGTGCCAGCAGGGGGACAGTATTGCCCCAGCATTTT

V gene: TRBV18
D gene: NA
clone size: NA
J gene: TRBJ2-1
CDR3 protein: CASSRAGGPMGDEQFF
CDR3 DNA: TGTGCCAGCTCACGAGCGGGTGGTCCGATGGGCGATGAGCAGTTCTTC

V gene: TRBV11-2
D gene: TRBD2
clone size: NA
J gene: TRBJ2-7
CDR3 protein: CASSQLAGAPLTYEQYF
CDR3 DNA: TGTGCCAGCAGTCAGCTAGCGGGAGCCCCTCTAACCTACGAGCAGTACTTC

V gene: TRBV20-1
D gene: NA
clone size: NA
J gene: TRBJ2-5
CDR3 protein: CSARAVETQYF
CDR3 DNA: TGCAGTGCTAGAGCTGTGGAGACCCAGTACTTC

V gene: TRBV7-9
D gene: NA
clone size: once
J gene: TRBJ1-2
CDR3 protein: CASSPAREPIYGYTF
CDR3 DNA: TGTGCCAGCAGCCCCGCCAGAGAACCTATCTATGGCTACACCTTC

V gene: TRBV18
D gene: NA
clone size: NA
J gene: TRBJ2-7
CDR3 protein: CASSLSRDEQYF
CDR3 DNA: TGTGCCAGCTCACTTAGCAGGGACGAGCAGTACTTC

V gene: TRBV14
D gene: NA
clone size: NA
J gene: TRBJ1-1
CDR3 protein: CASSPFLGNTEAFF
CDR3 DNA: TGTGCCAGCAGCCCGTTTCTGGGGAACACTGAAGCTTTCTTT

V gene: TRBV30
D gene: TRBD2
clone size: NA
J gene: TRBJ2-3
CDR3 protein: CAWSKGRADTQYF
CDR3 DNA: TGTGCCTGGAGTAAAGGGAGGGCAGATACGCAGTATTTT

V gene: TRBV5-1
D gene: NA
clone size: NA
J gene: TRBJ1-1
CDR3 protein: CASSLEGLGNTEAFF
CDR3 DNA: TGCGCCAGCAGCTTGGAGGGACTGGGGAACACTGAAGCTTTCTTT

V gene: TRBV13
D gene: NA
clone size: NA
J gene: TRBJ2-7
CDR3 protein: CASSPRGLAGYEQYF
CDR3 DNA: TGTGCCAGCAGCCCACGAGGGTTGGCCGGCTACGAGCAGTACTTC

V gene: TRBV29-1
D gene: NA
clone size: NA
J gene: TRBJ1-5
CDR3 protein: CSATAGRDQPQHF
CDR3 DNA: TGCAGCGCCACCGCGGGCAGAGATCAGCCCCAGCATTTT

V gene: TRBV10-1
D gene: NA
clone size: NA
J gene: TRBJ2-1
CDR3 protein: CASSESGTYNEQFF
CDR3 DNA: TGCGCCAGCAGTGAGAGCGGAACTTACAATGAGCAGTTCTTC

V gene: TRBV2
D gene: NA
clone size: NA
J gene: TRBJ1-4
CDR3 protein: CARAGEGDEKLFF
CDR3 DNA: TGTGCCAGAGCCGGGGAGGGAGATGAAAAACTGTTTTTT

V gene: TRBV29-1
D gene: NA
clone size: NA
J gene: TRBJ2-1
CDR3 protein: CSVDEDSNEQFF
CDR3 DNA: TGCAGCGTTGATGAGGACTCGAATGAGCAGTTCTTC

V gene: TRBV10-3
D gene: NA
clone size: NA
J gene: TRBJ2-1
CDR3 protein: CAISEVGNEQFF
CDR3 DNA: TGTGCCATCAGTGAGGTTGGGAATGAGCAGTTCTTC

V gene: TRBV14
D gene: NA
clone size: NA
J gene: TRBJ2-1
CDR3 protein: CASSQVPGSSYNEQFF
CDR3 DNA: TGTGCCAGCAGCCAAGTTCCCGGGAGTTCCTACAATGAGCAGTTCTTC

V gene: TRBV29-1
D gene: TRBD1
clone size: NA
J gene: TRBJ2-7
CDR3 protein: CSAQDRLTYEQYF
CDR3 DNA: TGCAGCGCCCAGGACAGGTTGACCTACGAGCAGTACTTC

V gene: TRBV7-9
D gene: NA
clone size: NA
J gene: TRBJ2-5
CDR3 protein: CASSLVQETQYF
CDR3 DNA: TGTGCCAGCAGCTTAGTTCAAGAGACCCAGTACTTC

V gene: TRBV6-1
D gene: NA
clone size: NA
J gene: TRBJ2-3
CDR3 protein: CASSPGINTDTQYF
CDR3 DNA: TGTGCCAGCAGTCCAGGGATTAACACAGATACGCAGTATTTT

V gene: TRBV18
D gene: NA
clone size: NA
J gene: TRBJ2-7
CDR3 protein: CASSPGVYGREQYF
CDR3 DNA: TGTGCCAGCTCACCAGGAGTTTACGGACGCGAGCAGTACTTC

V gene: TRBV19
D gene: TRBD1
clone size: NA
J gene: TRBJ2-7
CDR3 protein: CATGQVRTYEQYF
CDR3 DNA: TGTGCCACGGGACAGGTTCGAACCTACGAGCAGTACTTC

V gene: TRBV7-9
D gene: NA
clone size: NA
J gene: TRBJ2-5
CDR3 protein: CASSFARDQETQYF
CDR3 DNA: TGTGCCAGCAGCTTCGCCAGGGACCAAGAGACCCAGTACTTC

V gene: TRBV11-2
D gene: TRBD2
clone size: NA
J gene: TRBJ2-1
CDR3 protein: CASSFMKTSGRWNEQFF
CDR3 DNA: TGTGCCAGCAGCTTCATGAAGACTAGCGGGAGATGGAATGAGCAGTTCTTC